Listed here is a single T cell receptor (beta chain). The antigen is unknown. Using immunoSEQ multiplex PCR, the repertoire was profiled, and TCRdb retains in-frame clones only, with some absent. The sample has 100,000 to 150,000 clones, roughly 83% seen once. This specimen belongs to a study of cytomegalovirus exposure and HLA in healthy donors. Study findings and constraints: As confirmed in vitro, a few CMV-associated chains were specific for CMV antigens.

The donors were part of the validation cohort, which consisted of over a hundred subjects and was separate from the first cohort of under 850 subjects. CDR3 length: 11 residues. Per the germline V gene, CDR1 is MNHEY and CDR2 is SVGAGI. V was trimmed by 2 bases and J by 15 bases, leaving 11 bases between them. The material sequenced was PBMCs. This sequence was found in a man aged 18 to 29 in good health and CMV-seronegative. The chain is built from TRBV6-5 and TRBJ2-1; possible D gene TRBD2, 5 bases. The CDR3 loop reads CASSYGWEWFF. The CDR3 region has the DNA TGTGCCAGCAGTTACGGGTGGGAGTGGTTCTTC.